These T cell receptor beta chains were read from a single sample in a study of blood T cell repertoires in COVID-19. The repertoire was sequenced with immunoSEQ multiplex PCR; TCRdb's copy has only in-frame clones and lacks some. Of around 260,000 clones listed, 91% are singletons. Sequencing was done on a sample of peripheral blood. All receptors come from a person aged 18-35 years with COVID-19, enrolled during active disease. The CDR3 runs from the conserved cysteine through the conserved F or W. Fields, in order: J gene, D gene, clone size, V gene, CDR3 DNA, CDR3 protein. The D gene is left open where the match is weak. Size values are once, few and many counts, or a class for expanded clones, and some rows have none.

TRBJ1-2 | NA | NA | TRBV4-1 | TGCGCCAGCAGCCAAGGCAGGCCACCCAGTATTGGTGGCTACACCTTC | CASSQGRPPSIGGYTF
TRBJ2-5 | TRBD2 | NA | TRBV5-4 | TGTGCCAGCAGCGATAGCGGGAGAGGGGGAGAGACCCAGTACTTC | CASSDSGRGGETQYF
TRBJ1-4 | NA | NA | TRBV3-1/TRBV3-2 | TGTGCCAGCAGCCCCACCGTAGATCCTCCTAATGAAAAACTGTTTTTT | CASSPTVDPPNEKLFF
TRBJ2-7 | TRBD2 | NA | TRBV2 | TGTGCCAGCAGTGCTCTAGCGGGAGTGAACGAGCAGTACTTC | CASSALAGVNEQYF
TRBJ1-2 | NA | NA | TRBV13 | TGTGCCAGCAGCTTAGAGCAGGGGTCGTCTGGCTACACCTTC | CASSLEQGSSGYTF
TRBJ2-1 | NA | NA | TRBV7-3 | TGTGCCAGCAGCCTCAGGTCCCTTGGGGCGGATGTTTACAATGAGCAGTTCTTC | CASSLRSLGADVYNEQFF
TRBJ2-5 | TRBD1 | NA | TRBV4-1 | TGCGCCAGCAGCCAAAGCCCCTGGACAGGGAGCCCCCAAGAGACCCAGTACTTC | CASSQSPWTGSPQETQYF
TRBJ1-2 | NA | NA | TRBV9 | TGTGCCAGCAGCGCTGGGGGGGGCCGAGGCTACACCTTC | CASSAGGGRGYTF
TRBJ1-1 | NA | few | TRBV7-9 | TGTGCTCACACGGACCAGCGAGGGGAAGCTTTCTTT | CAHTDQRGEAFF
TRBJ1-2 | TRBD1 | NA | TRBV27 | TGTGCCAGCAGTTTTACAGGGGGCGGTGGCTACACCTTC | CASSFTGGGGYTF
TRBJ1-4 | TRBD1 | NA | TRBV24-1 | TGTGCCACCTCCCGGGACAGGGTGATCGCAACTAATGAAAAACTGTTTTTT | CATSRDRVIATNEKLFF
TRBJ2-7 | NA | NA | TRBV28 | TGTGCCAGCAGTCTAAGTGGGGACTTAGCCTACGAGCAGTACTTC | CASSLSGDLAYEQYF
TRBJ2-1 | TRBD1 | NA | TRBV5-6 | TGTGCCAGCAGCCAAGACAGGGGAGTGGCCTACAATGAGCAGTTCTTC | CASSQDRGVAYNEQFF
TRBJ1-1 | NA | once | TRBV5-1 | TGCGCCAGCAGCTTGGGGCGGGCGTCGGGGACTGAAGCTTTCTTT | CASSLGRASGTEAFF
TRBJ1-4 | TRBD1 | NA | TRBV27 | TGTGCCACCGCGGGACAGAGGGCTGAAAAACTGTTTTTT | CATAGQRAEKLFF
TRBJ2-3 | TRBD2 | once | TRBV19 | TGTGCCAGTAGTACGGGACTAGCGGGTAGCTTGGATACGCAGTATTTT | CASSTGLAGSLDTQYF
TRBJ2-7 | NA | NA | TRBV3-1/TRBV3-2 | TGTGCCAGCAGCCCCAGGGGGAGGACCTACGAGCAGTACTTC | CASSPRGRTYEQYF
TRBJ1-1 | NA | NA | TRBV5-8 | TGTGCCAGCAGCTGGGGGGGGAGCACTGAAGCTTTCTTT | CASSWGGSTEAFF
TRBJ1-1 | NA | few | TRBV6-5 | TGTGCCAGCAGTACATGGGGGGGGGCAGGGGCTGAAGCTTTCTTT | CASSTWGGAGAEAFF
TRBJ2-1 | TRBD2 | NA | TRBV9 | TGTGCCAGCAGCGACGGAGACGGGGGCGGGAGGGCCGACTACAATGAGCAGTTCTTC | CASSDGDGGGRADYNEQFF
TRBJ2-7 | TRBD2 | NA | TRBV29-1 | TGCAGCGTGGGAGGGGCATACGAGCAGTACTTC | CSVGGAYEQYF
TRBJ2-5 | TRBD1 | NA | TRBV24-1 | TGTGCCACCAGGGGACAGCACCAAGAGACCCAGTACTTC | CATRGQHQETQYF
TRBJ1-2 | TRBD1 | NA | TRBV24-1 | TGTGCCACCAGTGATTTGCAGGGGGATGGCTACACCTTC | CATSDLQGDGYTF
TRBJ1-2 | TRBD1 | NA | TRBV9 | TGTGCCAGCAGCGTCTCCAGGGACAGGACCTATAAATTTCGGGGCTACACCTTC | CASSVSRDRTYKFRGYTF
TRBJ1-6 | TRBD1 | NA | TRBV7-9 | TGTGCCAGCAGCTCCGGGACAGGAGAAAATTCACCCCTCCACTTT | CASSSGTGENSPLHF
TRBJ2-3 | TRBD2 | NA | TRBV30 | TGTGCCTGGAGCGGCGGGGGGACTAGCGGGAAAACAGATACGCAGTATTTT | CAWSGGGTSGKTDTQYF
TRBJ2-1 | TRBD2 | NA | TRBV7-8 | TGTGCCAGCACGTATAGCGGGATAGGGGGCAATGAGCAGTTCTTC | CASTYSGIGGNEQFF
TRBJ2-7 | TRBD2 | once | TRBV4-1 | TGCGCCAGCAGCCATGGACTAGCGGGATCCTACGAGCAGTACTTC | CASSHGLAGSYEQYF
TRBJ1-6 | NA | NA | TRBV2 | TGTGCCAGCAGTAACGACAGAAGCAATTCACCCCTCCACTTT | CASSNDRSNSPLHF
TRBJ1-2 | TRBD1 | once | TRBV3-1/TRBV3-2 | TGTGCCAGCAGGGGGACAGATTTCTATGGCTACACCTTC | CASRGTDFYGYTF
TRBJ1-1 | TRBD1 | NA | TRBV5-1 | TGCGCCAGCAGCTTACAAACTTCAGTGACAGGGGGTACTGAAGCTTTCTTT | CASSLQTSVTGGTEAFF
TRBJ2-1 | NA | once | TRBV4-1 | TGCGCCAGCAGCCAATTCCACAGGTTCTCCTACAATGAGCAGTTCTTC | CASSQFHRFSYNEQFF
TRBJ1-2 | NA | once | TRBV19 | TGTGCCAGTAGTATAGGGGTAGGGGATGGCTACACCTTC | CASSIGVGDGYTF
TRBJ2-7 | NA | NA | TRBV12-2 | TGTGCAAGTCGCTTAGGGGGACAGGGGTGGTACGAGCAGTACTTC | CASRLGGQGWYEQYF
TRBJ2-7 | TRBD1 | once | TRBV5-6 | TGTGCCAGCAGGGGAGCCCTGGGGGACAGCTCCTACGAGCAGTACTTC | CASRGALGDSSYEQYF
TRBJ2-7 | NA | NA | TRBV6-1 | TGTGCCAGCAGTGAAGTCCCGGGGAGCTACGAGCAGTACTTC | CASSEVPGSYEQYF
TRBJ2-5 | TRBD2 | NA | TRBV7-9 | TGTGCCAGCACCAAACGACTAGCGGGACAAGAGACCCAGTACTTC | CASTKRLAGQETQYF
TRBJ1-1 | NA | NA | TRBV19 | TGTGCCAGTAGTATCCAGACGGGGAACACTGAAGCTTTCTTT | CASSIQTGNTEAFF
TRBJ1-6 | NA | NA | TRBV12-3/TRBV12-4 | TGTGCCAGCAGTTTGGGAGGGAGGTCACCCCTCCACTTT | CASSLGGRSPLHF
TRBJ1-2 | TRBD1 | once | TRBV27 | TGTGCCAGCAGTCCAGGACAGGGTGGTGGCTACACCTTC | CASSPGQGGGYTF
TRBJ1-4 | TRBD1 | NA | TRBV11-2 | TGTGCCAGCAGCTTAGAGGGGACAGGCCGTGAAAAACTGTTTTTT | CASSLEGTGREKLFF
TRBJ2-7 | NA | NA | TRBV15 | TGTGCCACCAGCAGAGATAGGGGGACGGCCGACTACGAGCAGTACTTC | CATSRDRGTADYEQYF
TRBJ2-5 | TRBD1 | NA | TRBV27 | TGTGCCAGCAGTATCAGGGGGCCGGGGGAGACCCAGTACTTC | CASSIRGPGETQYF
TRBJ2-1 | TRBD1 | NA | TRBV5-1 | TGCGCCAGCAGCTACACGCCCGGGACAGACAATGAGCAGTTCTTC | CASSYTPGTDNEQFF
TRBJ2-1 | TRBD2 | NA | TRBV7-9 | TGTGCCAGCAGCTCGGGACTATACAATGAGCAGTTCTTC | CASSSGLYNEQFF
TRBJ1-4 | TRBD1 | few | TRBV7-6 | TGTGCCAGCAGGGAGAGACCGGGACAGCCTGAAACCTATGAAAAACTGTTTTTT | CASRERPGQPETYEKLFF